The 2 T cell receptor beta chains presented below share a single source sample, sequenced in a study of T cells in Graves' hyperthyroidism and ophthalmopathy. Amplification yielded TCR beta CDR3 regions, with RNA transcripts as the source. The HTBI primer set served for first-round RT-PCR of the TCR CDR3. TCRdb itself ran the multiplex PCR reads through MiXCR, one entry per CDR3 protein. This sample has some 490,000 distinct CDR3 sequences, with 22% found just once. Sequencing was performed on blood. These receptor sequences come from a woman in her 70s with Graves' ophthalmopathy.

This clonotype was seen many times. The rearrangement joins TRBV29-1 to TRBJ2-1; 8 bases agree with TRBD2. The CDR3 consists of 12 residues. CDR1 is SQVTM, CDR2 ANQGSEA, per germline. Germline trimming cut 7 bases from V and 3 bases from J; bases unmatched to any gene: 2. CDR3: CSATSGYNEQFF. The CDR3 DNA is TGCAGCGCAACTAGCGGCTACAATGAGCAGTTCTTC.

The chain employs TRBV28 and TRBJ1-2; 12 bases map to TRBD1. The length of the CDR3 is 17 residues. Germline V gene lookup returns CDR1 MDHEN and CDR2 SYDVKM. The V gene end was trimmed by 7 bases and the J gene end by 2 bases; junction bases not matched to a gene: 11. Written as DNA, the CDR3 is TGTGCCAGCATCTCCGGGACAGGGGGCGCGTTCAACTATGGCTACACCTTC. Translated: CASISGTGGAFNYGYTF.